The T cell receptor beta chain under discussion was sequenced for a study of blood T cells in healthy people across ages. A note on this clonotype: Its target is not known.

Study-wide points: Higher diversity, along with more naive CD4+ cells, distinguished long-lived donors from aged donors.

The second PCR ran about 6 to 12 cycles with a sample-barcoded 5' primer and J-beta primers. Sequencing of every sample gave 3 million or more CDR3-containing paired-end reads. TCRdb re-called the 5' RACE reads through MiXCR, storing one row per CDR3 protein. In the table there are 540,000 or so distinct CDR3 sequences, roughly 48% of which are singletons. Material for sequencing was blood. This clonotype was sampled from a man older than 75 in good health.

The CDR3 sequence: CASSVRLNTQYF. The DNA of the CDR3 is TGTGCCAGCAGCGTGAGACTAAATACGCAGTATTTT. The J gene is TRBJ2-3, the V gene TRBV6-2 or TRBV6-3; tentative D call: TRBD2 (5 bases). The ends were cut back, 6 bases at V and 7 bases at J, with 11 bases in the middle. Germline CDR1 MNHEY, CDR2 SVGEGT. This CDR3 region has 12 residues.